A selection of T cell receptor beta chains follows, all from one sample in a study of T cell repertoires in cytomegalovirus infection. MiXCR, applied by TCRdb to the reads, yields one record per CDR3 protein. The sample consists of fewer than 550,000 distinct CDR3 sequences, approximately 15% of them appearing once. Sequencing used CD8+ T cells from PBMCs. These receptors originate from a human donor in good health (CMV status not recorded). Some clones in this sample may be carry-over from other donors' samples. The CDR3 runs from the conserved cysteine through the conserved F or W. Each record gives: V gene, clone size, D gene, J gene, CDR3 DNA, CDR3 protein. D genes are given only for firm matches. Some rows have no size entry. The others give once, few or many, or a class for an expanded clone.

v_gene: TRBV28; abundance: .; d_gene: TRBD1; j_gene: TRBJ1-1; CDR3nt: TGTGCCAGCAGTCTCGGGACAGGGGTCACTGAAGCTTTCTTT; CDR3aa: CASSLGTGVTEAFF
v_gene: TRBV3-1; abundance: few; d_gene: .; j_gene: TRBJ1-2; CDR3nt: TGTGCCAGCAGCCAAGATCACGGGGGTGACTATGGCTACACCTTC; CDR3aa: CASSQDHGGDYGYTF
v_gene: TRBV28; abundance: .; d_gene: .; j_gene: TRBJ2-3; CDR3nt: TGTGCCAGCAGTTTAGTTCTCGCGGGGTCTAGCACAGATACGCAGTATTTT; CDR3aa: CASSLVLAGSSTDTQYF
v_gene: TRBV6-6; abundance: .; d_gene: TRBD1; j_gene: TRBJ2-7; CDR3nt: TGTGCCAGCCAGGACAGGGTCTACGAGCAGTACTTC; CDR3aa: CASQDRVYEQYF
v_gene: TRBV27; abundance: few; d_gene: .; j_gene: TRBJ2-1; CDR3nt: TGTGCCAGCCAGGAGTACAATGAGCAGTTCTTC; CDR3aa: CASQEYNEQFF
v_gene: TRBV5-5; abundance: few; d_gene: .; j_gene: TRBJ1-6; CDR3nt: TGTGCCAGCAGCGCCCCAGAGAATTCACCCCTCCACTTT; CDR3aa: CASSAPENSPLHF
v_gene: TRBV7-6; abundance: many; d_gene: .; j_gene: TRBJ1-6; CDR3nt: TGTGCCAGCAGCCATACAGGAGTAGGGAGGAATTCACCCCTCCACTTT; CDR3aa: CASSHTGVGRNSPLHF
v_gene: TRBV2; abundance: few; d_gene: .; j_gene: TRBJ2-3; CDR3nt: TGTGCCAGCAGGGGGAAGAGGGATACGCAGTATTTT; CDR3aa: CASRGKRDTQYF
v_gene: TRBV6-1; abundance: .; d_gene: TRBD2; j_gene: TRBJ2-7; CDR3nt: TGTGCCAGCAGTGCTCTAGCGGGGGGTCCCTACGAGCAGTACTTC; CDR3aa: CASSALAGGPYEQYF
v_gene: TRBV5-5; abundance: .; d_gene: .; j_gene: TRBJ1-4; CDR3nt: TGTGCCAGCAGCTTGGTGGCAACAACTAATGAAAAACTGTTTTTT; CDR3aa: CASSLVATTNEKLFF
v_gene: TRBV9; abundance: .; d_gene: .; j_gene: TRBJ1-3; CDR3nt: TGTGCCAGCAGGGACTCGGGAGGAAACACCATATATTTT; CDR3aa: CASRDSGGNTIYF
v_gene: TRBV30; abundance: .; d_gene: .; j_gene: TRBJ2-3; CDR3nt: TGTGCCTGGAACAGCGCTACACGCACAGATACGCAGTATTTT; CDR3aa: CAWNSATRTDTQYF
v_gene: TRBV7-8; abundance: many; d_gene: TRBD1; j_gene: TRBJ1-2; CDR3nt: TGTGCCAGCAGCCTAAGGACAGGGGAAATGGGTGGCTACACCTTC; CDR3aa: CASSLRTGEMGGYTF
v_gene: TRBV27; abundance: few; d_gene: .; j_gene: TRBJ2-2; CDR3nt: TGTGCCAGCAGCGGCGGAGGGTTAACCGGGGAGCTGTTTTTT; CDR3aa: CASSGGGLTGELFF
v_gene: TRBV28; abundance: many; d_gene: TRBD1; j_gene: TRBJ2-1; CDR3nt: TGTGCCAGCAGTTTCCCCGTCAGGGGGCAGATGTCCTACAATGAGCAGTTCTTC; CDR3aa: CASSFPVRGQMSYNEQFF
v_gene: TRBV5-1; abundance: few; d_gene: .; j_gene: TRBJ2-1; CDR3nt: TGCGCCAGCAGTCGGCCAGCGGAGACCTACAATGAGCAGTTCTTC; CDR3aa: CASSRPAETYNEQFF
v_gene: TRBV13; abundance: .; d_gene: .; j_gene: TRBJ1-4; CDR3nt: TGTGCCAGCAGCCCGGACGGATCAACTAATGAAAAACTGTTTTTT; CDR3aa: CASSPDGSTNEKLFF
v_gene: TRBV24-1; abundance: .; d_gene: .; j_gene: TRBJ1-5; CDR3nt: TGTGCCACCAGTGATTATAGGGTCAATCAGCCCCAGCATTTT; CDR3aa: CATSDYRVNQPQHF
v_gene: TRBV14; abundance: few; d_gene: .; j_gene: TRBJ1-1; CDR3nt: TGTGCCAGCAGCCAAGATGTGGCCAGGGAGGTACCCATGAACACTGAAGCTTTCTTT; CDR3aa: CASSQDVAREVPMNTEAFF
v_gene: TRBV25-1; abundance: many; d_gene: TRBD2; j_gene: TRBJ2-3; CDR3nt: TGTGCCAGCAGTGGTGTAGCGGGAGTGGGCACAGATACGCAGTATTTT; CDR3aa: CASSGVAGVGTDTQYF
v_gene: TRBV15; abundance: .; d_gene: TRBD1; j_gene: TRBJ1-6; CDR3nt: TGTGCCACCGCCGGGACAGATGAGGCACCCCTCCACTTT; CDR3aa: CATAGTDEAPLHF
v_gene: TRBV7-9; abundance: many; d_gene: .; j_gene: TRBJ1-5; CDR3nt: TGTGCCAGCAGCTTAGCGAGAAGGGGCGCAGTTCAGCCCCAGCATTTT; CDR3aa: CASSLARRGAVQPQHF
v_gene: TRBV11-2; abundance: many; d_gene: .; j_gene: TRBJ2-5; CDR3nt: TGTGCCAGCCCTAGACAATTCCAAGAGACCCAGTACTTC; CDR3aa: CASPRQFQETQYF
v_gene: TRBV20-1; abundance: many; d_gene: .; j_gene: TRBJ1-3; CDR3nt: TGCAGTGCTAGAGATTTGGCCAGTCACTCTGGAAACACCATATATTTT; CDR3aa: CSARDLASHSGNTIYF
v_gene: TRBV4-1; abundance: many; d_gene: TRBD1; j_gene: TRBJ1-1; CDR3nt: TGCGCCAGCAGCCAAGATCCGGGACAGGGCACTGAAGCTTTCTTT; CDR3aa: CASSQDPGQGTEAFF
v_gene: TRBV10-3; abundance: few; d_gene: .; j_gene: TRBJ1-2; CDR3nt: TGTGCCATCAGCCCCGTCAAGGTTAAAAGGGGCTACACCTTC; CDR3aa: CAISPVKVKRGYTF
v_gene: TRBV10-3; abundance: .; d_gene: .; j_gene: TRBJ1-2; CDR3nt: TGTGCCATCAGTCAACCTCCCCCGGGCCCCTATGGCTACACCTTC; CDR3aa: CAISQPPPGPYGYTF
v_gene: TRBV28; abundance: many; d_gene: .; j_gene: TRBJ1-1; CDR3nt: TGTGCCAGCAACTCTCCACGTGTAGAAGCTTTCTTT; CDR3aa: CASNSPRVEAFF
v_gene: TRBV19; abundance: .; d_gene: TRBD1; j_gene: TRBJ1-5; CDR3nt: TGTGCCAGTAACGTTCGACAGGGAAGCAATCAGCCCCAGCATTTT; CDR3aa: CASNVRQGSNQPQHF
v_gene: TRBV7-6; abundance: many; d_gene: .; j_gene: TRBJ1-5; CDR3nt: TGTGCCAGCATTGTCCAGGGACTTCAGCCCCAGCATTTT; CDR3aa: CASIVQGLQPQHF
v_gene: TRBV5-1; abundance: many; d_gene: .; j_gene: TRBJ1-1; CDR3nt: TGCGCCAGCAGCTTGGCCGGTCCGAACACTGAAGCTTTCTTT; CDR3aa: CASSLAGPNTEAFF
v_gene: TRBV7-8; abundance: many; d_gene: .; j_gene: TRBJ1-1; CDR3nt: TGTGCCAGCAGCTTATGGGGCACTGAAGCTTTCTTT; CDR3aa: CASSLWGTEAFF
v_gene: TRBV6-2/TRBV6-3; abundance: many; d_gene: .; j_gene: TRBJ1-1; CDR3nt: TGTGCCAGCCGGGGAGGGTACACTGAAGCTTTCTTT; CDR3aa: CASRGGYTEAFF
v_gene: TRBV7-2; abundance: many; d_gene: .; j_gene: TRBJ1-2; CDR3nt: TGTGCCAGCAGCGCGGGAGGCAACTATGGCTACACCTTC; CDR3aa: CASSAGGNYGYTF
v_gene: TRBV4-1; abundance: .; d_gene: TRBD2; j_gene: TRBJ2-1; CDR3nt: TGCGCCAGCAGCCAAGATAACAGCGGGGGGGTACGGTTC; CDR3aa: CASSQDNSGGVRF
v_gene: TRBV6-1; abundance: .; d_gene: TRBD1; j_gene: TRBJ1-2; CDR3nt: TGTGCCAGCAGTGGCCTCAGGGACAGAGAATCCTATGGCTACACCTTC; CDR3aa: CASSGLRDRESYGYTF
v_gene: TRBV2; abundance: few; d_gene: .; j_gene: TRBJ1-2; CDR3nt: TGTGCCAGCAGTGAAGCTAGAGGAGGGGACTATGGCTACACCTTC; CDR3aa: CASSEARGGDYGYTF
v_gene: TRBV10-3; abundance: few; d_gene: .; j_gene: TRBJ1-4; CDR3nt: TGTGCCATCGGGGCGGAGGGAAGACCGAATGAAAAACTGTTTTTT; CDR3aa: CAIGAEGRPNEKLFF
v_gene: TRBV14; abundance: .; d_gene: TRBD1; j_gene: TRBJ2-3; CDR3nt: TGTGCCAGCAGCACCCGGACAGGCTATAGCACAGATACGCAGTATTTT; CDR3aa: CASSTRTGYSTDTQYF
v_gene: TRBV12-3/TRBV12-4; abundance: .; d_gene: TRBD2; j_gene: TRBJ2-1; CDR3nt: TGTGCCAGCAACCTTAGCGGGAAAATGAGGAATGAGCAGTTCTTC; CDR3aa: CASNLSGKMRNEQFF
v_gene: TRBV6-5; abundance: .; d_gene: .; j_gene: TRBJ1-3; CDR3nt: TGTGCCAGCACCCCGAAGGGCTCCGGAAACACCATATATTTT; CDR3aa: CASTPKGSGNTIYF
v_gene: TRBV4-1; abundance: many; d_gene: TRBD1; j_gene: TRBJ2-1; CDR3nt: TGCGCCAGCAGCCCCGGACAGGGATCCTACAATGAGCAGTTCTTC; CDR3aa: CASSPGQGSYNEQFF
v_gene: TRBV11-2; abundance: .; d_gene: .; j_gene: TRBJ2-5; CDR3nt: TGTGCCAGCAGCCTTCTCGGCAGGGGAGGCCAAGAGACCCAGTACTTC; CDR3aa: CASSLLGRGGQETQYF
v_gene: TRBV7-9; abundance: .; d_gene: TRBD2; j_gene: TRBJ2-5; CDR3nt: TGTGCCAGCAGCTCCGCGGGGGTGAGAGAGACCCAGTACTTC; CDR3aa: CASSSAGVRETQYF
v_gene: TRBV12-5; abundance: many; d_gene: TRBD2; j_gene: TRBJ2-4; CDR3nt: TGTGCTAGTGCCTTCCCCGCGACTAGCGGGGAATCAGCCAAAAACATTCAGTACTTC; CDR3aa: CASAFPATSGESAKNIQYF
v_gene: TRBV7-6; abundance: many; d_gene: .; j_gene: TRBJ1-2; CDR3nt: TGTGCCAGCAGCCCCTTAACAGAAGCCAACTATGGCTACACCTTC; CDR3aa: CASSPLTEANYGYTF
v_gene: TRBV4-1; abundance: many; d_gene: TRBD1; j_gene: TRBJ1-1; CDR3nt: TGCGCCAGCAGCCAAGCCGGACAGGGGGCGGTCACTGAAGCTTTCTTT; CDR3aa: CASSQAGQGAVTEAFF
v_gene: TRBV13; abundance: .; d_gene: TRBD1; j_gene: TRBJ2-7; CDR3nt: TGTGCCAGCAGCGTAAGACAGGGGTTCCGCGAGCAGTACTTC; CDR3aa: CASSVRQGFREQYF
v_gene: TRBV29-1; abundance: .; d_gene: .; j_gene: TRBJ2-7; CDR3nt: TGCAGCGTTGATTGGGTTCGGGACTCGCACTCCTACGAGCAGTACTTC; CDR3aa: CSVDWVRDSHSYEQYF
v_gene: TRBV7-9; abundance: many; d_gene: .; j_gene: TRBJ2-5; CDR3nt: TGTGCCAGCAGCAAGGGTCACACTCGCAAGTCCCAAGAGACCCAGTACTTC; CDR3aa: CASSKGHTRKSQETQYF
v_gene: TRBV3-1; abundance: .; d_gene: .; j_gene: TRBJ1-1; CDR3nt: TGTGCCAGCAGCCAAGATGGCCGAGCTTTCTTT; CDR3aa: CASSQDGRAFF
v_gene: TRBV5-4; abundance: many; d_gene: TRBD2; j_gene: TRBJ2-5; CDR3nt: TGTGCCAGCAGCTTACGGCGGGAGAGGGGTCAAGAGACCCAGTACTTC; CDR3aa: CASSLRRERGQETQYF
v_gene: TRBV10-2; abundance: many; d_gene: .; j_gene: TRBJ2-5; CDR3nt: TGCGCCAGCAGGCGGGACTCGCTAGAGACCCAGTACTTC; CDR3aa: CASRRDSLETQYF
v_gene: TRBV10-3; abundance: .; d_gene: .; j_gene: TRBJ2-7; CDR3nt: TGTGCCATCAGTGGGGACGGGGGACGGGAGCAGTACTTC; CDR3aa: CAISGDGGREQYF